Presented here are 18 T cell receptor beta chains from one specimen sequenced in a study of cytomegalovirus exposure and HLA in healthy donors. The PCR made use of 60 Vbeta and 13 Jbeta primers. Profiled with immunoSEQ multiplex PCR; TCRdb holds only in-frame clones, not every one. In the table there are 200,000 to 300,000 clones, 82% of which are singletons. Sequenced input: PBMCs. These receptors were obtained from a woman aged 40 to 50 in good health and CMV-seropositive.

The CDR3 region is CASSARGQGYGNTIYF. The DNA for the CDR3 is TGTGCCAGTAGTGCACGGGGACAGGGGTATGGAAACACCATATATTTT. The gene calls are TRBV19 and TRBJ1-3; 10 bases agree with TRBD1. The CDR3 extends over 16 amino acids. Trimming took 5 bases from V and 3 from J; bases not matched to a gene: 7. From germline, CDR1 is LNHDA and CDR2 SQIVND (reference sequence).

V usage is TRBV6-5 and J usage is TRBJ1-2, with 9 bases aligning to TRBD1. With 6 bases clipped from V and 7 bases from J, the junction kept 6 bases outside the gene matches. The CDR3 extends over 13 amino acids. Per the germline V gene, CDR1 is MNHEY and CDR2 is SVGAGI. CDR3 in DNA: TGTGCCAGCAGCTACAGGGGGCAGGGTGGCTACACCTTC. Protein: CASSYRGQGGYTF.

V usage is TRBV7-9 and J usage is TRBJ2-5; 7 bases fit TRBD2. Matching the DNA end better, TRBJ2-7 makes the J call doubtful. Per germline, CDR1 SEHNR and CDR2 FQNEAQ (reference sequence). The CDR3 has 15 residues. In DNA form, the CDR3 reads TGTGCCAGCAGCTTAGTCGGCGGGAGAATCCACGAGCAGTACTTC. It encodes CASSLVGGRIHEQYF.

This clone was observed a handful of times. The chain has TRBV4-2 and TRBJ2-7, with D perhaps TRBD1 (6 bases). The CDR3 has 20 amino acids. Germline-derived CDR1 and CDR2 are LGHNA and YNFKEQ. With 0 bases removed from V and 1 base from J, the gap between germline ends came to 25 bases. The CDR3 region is CASSQEIPPSLRDKSYEQYF. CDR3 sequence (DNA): TGTGCCAGCAGCCAAGAGATCCCCCCCTCGCTCCGGGACAAGTCCTACGAGCAGTACTTC.

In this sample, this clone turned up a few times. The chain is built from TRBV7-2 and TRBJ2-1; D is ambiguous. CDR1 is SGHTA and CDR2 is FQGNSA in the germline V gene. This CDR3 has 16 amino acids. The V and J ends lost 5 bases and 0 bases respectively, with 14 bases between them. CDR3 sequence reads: CASSLVWSSSYNEQFF. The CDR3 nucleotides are TGTGCCAGCAGCCTAGTATGGTCCAGCTCCTACAATGAGCAGTTCTTC.

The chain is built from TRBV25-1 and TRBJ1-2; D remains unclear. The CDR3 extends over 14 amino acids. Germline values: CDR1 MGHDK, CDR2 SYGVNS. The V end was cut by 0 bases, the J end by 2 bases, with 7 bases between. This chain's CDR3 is CASSEYSKNYGYTF. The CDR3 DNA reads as TGTGCCAGCAGTGAATATAGCAAGAACTATGGCTACACCTTC.

The CDR3 DNA sequence: TGTGCCAGCACCCCCGGACAGGGGGGGACTGAAGCTTTCTTT. The encoded protein is CASTPGQGGTEAFF. This sequence joins TRBV6-5 and TRBJ1-1; 10 bases are shared with TRBD1. Germline V gene lookup returns CDR1 MNHEY and CDR2 SVGAGI. The CDR3 has 14 amino acids. The V segment lost 7 bases and the J segment 5 bases; nucleotides outside the gene matches: 7.

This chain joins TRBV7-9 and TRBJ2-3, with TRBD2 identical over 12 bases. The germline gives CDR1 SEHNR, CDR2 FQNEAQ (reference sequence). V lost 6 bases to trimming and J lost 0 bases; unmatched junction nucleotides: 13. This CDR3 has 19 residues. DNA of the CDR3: TGTGCCAGCAGACTGCACGGGACTAGCGGGTTCCCTAGCACAGATACGCAGTATTTT. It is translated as CASRLHGTSGFPSTDTQYF.

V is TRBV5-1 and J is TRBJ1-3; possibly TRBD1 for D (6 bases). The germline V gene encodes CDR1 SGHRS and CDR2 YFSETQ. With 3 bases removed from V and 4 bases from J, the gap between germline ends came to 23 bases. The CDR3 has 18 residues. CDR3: CASSSSGTRAASGNTIYF. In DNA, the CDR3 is TGCGCCAGCAGCTCTTCCGGGACAAGGGCCGCGTCCGGAAACACCATATATTTT.

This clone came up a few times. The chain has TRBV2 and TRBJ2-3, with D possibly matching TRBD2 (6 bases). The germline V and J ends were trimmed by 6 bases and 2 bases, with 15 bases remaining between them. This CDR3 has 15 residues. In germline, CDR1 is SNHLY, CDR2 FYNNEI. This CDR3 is CASSSERTNTDTQYF. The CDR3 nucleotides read TGTGCCAGCAGCAGCGAGAGGACTAACACAGATACGCAGTATTTT.

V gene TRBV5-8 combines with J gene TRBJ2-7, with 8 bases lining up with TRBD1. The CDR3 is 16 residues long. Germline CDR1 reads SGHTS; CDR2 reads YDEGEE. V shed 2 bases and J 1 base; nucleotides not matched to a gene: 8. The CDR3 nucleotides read TGTGCCAGCAGCTTTGCGTTGCAGGGGGCTTCCTACGAGCAGTACTTC. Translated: CASSFALQGASYEQYF. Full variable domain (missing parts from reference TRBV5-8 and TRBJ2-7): EAGVTQSPTHLIKTRGQQATLRCSPISGHTSVYWYQQALGLGLQFLLWYDEGEERNRGNFPPRFSGRQFPNYSSELNVNALELEDSALYLCASSFALQGASYEQYFGPGTRLTVT.

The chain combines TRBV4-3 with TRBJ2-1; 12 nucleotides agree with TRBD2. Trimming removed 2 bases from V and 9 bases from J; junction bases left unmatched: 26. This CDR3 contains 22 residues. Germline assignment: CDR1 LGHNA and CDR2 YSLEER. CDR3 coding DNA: TGCGCCAGCAGCCAAAACTACAAGATCCGACTAGCGGGGGCCCCGGGAAGGGGTGAGCAGTTCTTC. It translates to CASSQNYKIRLAGAPGRGEQFF.

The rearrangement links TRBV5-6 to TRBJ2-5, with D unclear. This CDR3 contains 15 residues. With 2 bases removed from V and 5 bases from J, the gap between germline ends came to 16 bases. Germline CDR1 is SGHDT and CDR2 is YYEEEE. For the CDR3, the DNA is TGTGCCAGCAGCTTAAAGAGACCAGGTGCGGAGACCCAGTACTTC. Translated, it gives CASSLKRPGAETQYF.

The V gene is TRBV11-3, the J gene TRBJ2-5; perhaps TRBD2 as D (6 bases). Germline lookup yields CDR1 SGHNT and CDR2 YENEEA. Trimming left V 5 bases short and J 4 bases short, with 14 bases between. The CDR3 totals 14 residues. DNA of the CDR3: TGTGCCAGCAGCCTCGGGAGTCCGGGAGAGACCCAGTACTTC. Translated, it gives CASSLGSPGETQYF.

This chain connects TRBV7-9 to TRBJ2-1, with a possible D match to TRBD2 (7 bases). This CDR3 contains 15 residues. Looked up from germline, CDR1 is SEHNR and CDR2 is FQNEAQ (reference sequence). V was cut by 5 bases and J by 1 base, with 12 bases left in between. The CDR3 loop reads CASSEQGGSYNEQFF. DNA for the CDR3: TGTGCCAGCAGCGAACAGGGAGGGTCCTACAATGAGCAGTTCTTC.

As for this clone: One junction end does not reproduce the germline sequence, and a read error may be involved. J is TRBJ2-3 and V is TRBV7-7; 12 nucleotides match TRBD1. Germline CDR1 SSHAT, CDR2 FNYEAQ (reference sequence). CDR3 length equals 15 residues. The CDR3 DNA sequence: TGTGCTAGCAGCCAGGGACAGGGGGCCACAGATACGCAGTATTTT. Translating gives CASSQGQGATDTQYF.

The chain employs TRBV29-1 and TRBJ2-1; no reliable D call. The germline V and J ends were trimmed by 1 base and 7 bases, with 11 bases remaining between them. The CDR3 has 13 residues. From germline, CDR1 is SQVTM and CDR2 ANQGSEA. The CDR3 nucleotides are TGCAGCGTTGAAGCGCTGGGCCGTAATGAGCAGTTCTTC. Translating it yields CSVEALGRNEQFF.

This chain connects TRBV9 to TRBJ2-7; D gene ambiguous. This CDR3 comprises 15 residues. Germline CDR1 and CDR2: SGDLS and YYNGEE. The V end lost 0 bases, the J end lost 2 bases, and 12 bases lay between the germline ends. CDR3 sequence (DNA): TGTGCCAGCAGCGTAGGGGCCACCCAGGCCTACGAGCAGTACTTC. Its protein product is CASSVGATQAYEQYF.